This T cell receptor (beta chain) originates from a study of beta chain features in type 1 diabetes. Findings and caveats of the study: For Type 1 diabetes patients, all four CD4+ subsets carried TCRB CDR3s that were moderately but significantly shorter.

This CDR3 comprises 16 residues. J gave up 0 bases and V 1 base, and 3 bases lay outside the gene matches. Germline loops: CDR1 SGHVS, CDR2 FQNEAQ. A few counts support this clone. Its antigen is as yet unknown. Isolated RNA was reverse transcribed in full, so expressed TCRB transcripts were sequenced. Only in-frame clones appear in the TCRdb table, and some are missing; sequencing was by immunoSEQ multiplex PCR. The table lists about 390,000 clones, roughly 9.8% of them singletons, with less than 0.65% in the top ten. Sequenced sample: central memory CD4+ T cells from blood. This chain links TRBV7-8 with TRBJ2-1; 7 positions match TRBD2. This receptor was taken from a young man with type 1 diabetes. CDR3 in amino acids: CASSLVGGSSYNEQFF. CDR3 bases: TGTGCCAGCAGCTTAGTCGGCGGGAGCTCCTACAATGAGCAGTTCTTC.